This is a list of T cell receptor beta chains from one sample in a study of blood T cells in healthy people across ages. TCRdb re-called the 5' RACE reads with MiXCR, one entry per CDR3 protein. The sample lists around 690,000 distinct CDR3 sequences, roughly 53% occurring once. The specimen was blood. The receptors shown here come from a man aged 55 to 70 in good health. CDR3s include the opening cysteine and the closing phenylalanine or tryptophan. A D gene is named only where the DNA matches it firmly. Clone size appears in some rows only: once, few, many, or a class for an expanded clone.

>TRBJ1-2|medium-sized|TRBV20-1|NA
TGCAGTGCTACCCCAAGGGGTTCTAACTATGGCTACACCTTC
CSATPRGSNYGYTF
>TRBJ1-5|NA|TRBV2|NA
TGTGCCAGCAGTGAATTACAGGGAGACCAGCCCCAGCATTTT
CASSELQGDQPQHF
>TRBJ2-5|few|TRBV20-1|TRBD2
TGCAGTGCTACCCTGGCGGGGGTGAGAAGGGAGACCCAGTACTTC
CSATLAGVRRETQYF
>TRBJ2-7|NA|TRBV19|NA
TGTGCCAGTAGTATAGATCGCTACGAGCAGTACTTC
CASSIDRYEQYF
>TRBJ1-4|once|TRBV7-2|NA
TGTGCCAGCAGCTCTCGGACAGCGGGCGAAAAACTGTTTTTT
CASSSRTAGEKLFF
>TRBJ2-1|NA|TRBV3-1|NA
TGTGCCAGCAGCCCCCGAGGGACTGCTTACAATGAGCAGTTCTTC
CASSPRGTAYNEQFF
>TRBJ2-7|few|TRBV4-1|TRBD1
TGCGCCAGCAGCTCACTCGGTACAGGGGAATACGAGCAGTACTTC
CASSSLGTGEYEQYF
>TRBJ2-1|few|TRBV27|NA
TGTGCCAGCAGTTTATCGCTTAGGGGGAATGAGCAGTTCTTC
CASSLSLRGNEQFF
>TRBJ2-1|few|TRBV3-1|TRBD2
TGTGCCAGCAGCCAAGGTCCTAGCGGGCACAATGAGCAGTTCTTC
CASSQGPSGHNEQFF
>TRBJ2-7|NA|TRBV24-1|NA
TGTGCCACCAGTCGGGGACCTCTGTACGAGCAGTACTTC
CATSRGPLYEQYF
>TRBJ1-5|NA|TRBV2|TRBD1
TGTGCCAGCAGCTGGGACAGCGGCCGACCCCAGCATTTT
CASSWDSGRPQHF
>TRBJ2-2|NA|TRBV12-3/TRBV12-4|TRBD1
TGTGCCAGCAGTCTGACAGGGGAGGTCGGGGAGCTGTTTTTT
CASSLTGEVGELFF
>TRBJ1-6|NA|TRBV2|TRBD1
TGTGCCAGCAGTGGCAGGACAGGGAATTCACCCCTCCACTTT
CASSGRTGNSPLHF
>TRBJ2-5|few|TRBV20-1|TRBD2
TGCAGTGCCCTGACTAGCGGGGGAGGGGAGACCCAGTACTTC
CSALTSGGGETQYF
>TRBJ2-1|NA|TRBV5-1|NA
TGCGCCAGCAGCTTGGTGCCGGGGGCGCAGGGTGAGCAGTTCTTC
CASSLVPGAQGEQFF
>TRBJ2-5|once|TRBV11-2|TRBD2
TGTGCCAGCAGCCGAGGATGGACTAGCGGGGGGGGTCGGGAGACCCAGTACTTC
CASSRGWTSGGGRETQYF
>TRBJ2-7|few|TRBV2|NA
TGTGCCAGCAAGGATTCGGCGGGACCCTACGAGCAGTACTTC
CASKDSAGPYEQYF
>TRBJ2-5|few|TRBV3-1|TRBD2
TGTGCCAGCAGCCGACCACAGCGGGGGCAAGAGACCCAGTACTTC
CASSRPQRGQETQYF
>TRBJ1-2|NA|TRBV11-2|NA
TGTGCCAGCAGCTTTAACAGCAACTATGGCTACACCTTC
CASSFNSNYGYTF
>TRBJ1-2|NA|TRBV29-1|TRBD1
TGCAGCGTTGGACAGGGGGCAGTTGGCTACACCTTC
CSVGQGAVGYTF
>TRBJ1-6|NA|TRBV5-1|TRBD1
TGCGCCAGCAGCTTGGCCGGGACAGGGTACGGTTCACCCCTCCACTTT
CASSLAGTGYGSPLHF
>TRBJ1-2|few|TRBV6-6|NA
TGTGCCAGCAGTAACCAGGGTCGGCTTGGCTACACCTTC
CASSNQGRLGYTF
>TRBJ1-2|NA|TRBV10-3|TRBD1
TGTGCCATCAGTGAAGGGACAGGCGGTTATGGCTACACCTTC
CAISEGTGGYGYTF
>TRBJ2-1|NA|TRBV20-1|TRBD1
TGCAGTCTTAACAGGGGCAGCTCCTACAATGAGCAGTTCTTC
CSLNRGSSYNEQFF
>TRBJ2-3|NA|TRBV12-3/TRBV12-4|TRBD2
TGTGCCAGCAGTCCCCTTCGGGGGGGCGGTGATACGCAGTATTTT
CASSPLRGGGDTQYF
>TRBJ1-2|few|TRBV27|NA
TGTGCCAGCAGAGAGGGATTCGGCTATGGCTACACTTTC
CASREGFGYGYTF
>TRBJ2-7|NA|TRBV4-3|TRBD1
TGCGCCAGCAGCCCAGCGGGACAGGGGCCCACCTACGAGCAGTACTTC
CASSPAGQGPTYEQYF
>TRBJ1-6|NA|TRBV28|TRBD1
TGTGCCAGCAGGGGGGGACAGGGGGCGAGTCTGGGGTCACCCCTCCACTTT
CASRGGQGASLGSPLHF
>TRBJ2-7|once|TRBV18|NA
TGTGCCAGCTCACCACCGAACCCTCAGGGTTTGGGGTACGAGCAGTACTTC
CASSPPNPQGLGYEQYF
>TRBJ2-5|NA|TRBV20-1|NA
TGCAGTGCTAGAGGAGGGGAGTGGGAGACCCAGTACTTC
CSARGGEWETQYF